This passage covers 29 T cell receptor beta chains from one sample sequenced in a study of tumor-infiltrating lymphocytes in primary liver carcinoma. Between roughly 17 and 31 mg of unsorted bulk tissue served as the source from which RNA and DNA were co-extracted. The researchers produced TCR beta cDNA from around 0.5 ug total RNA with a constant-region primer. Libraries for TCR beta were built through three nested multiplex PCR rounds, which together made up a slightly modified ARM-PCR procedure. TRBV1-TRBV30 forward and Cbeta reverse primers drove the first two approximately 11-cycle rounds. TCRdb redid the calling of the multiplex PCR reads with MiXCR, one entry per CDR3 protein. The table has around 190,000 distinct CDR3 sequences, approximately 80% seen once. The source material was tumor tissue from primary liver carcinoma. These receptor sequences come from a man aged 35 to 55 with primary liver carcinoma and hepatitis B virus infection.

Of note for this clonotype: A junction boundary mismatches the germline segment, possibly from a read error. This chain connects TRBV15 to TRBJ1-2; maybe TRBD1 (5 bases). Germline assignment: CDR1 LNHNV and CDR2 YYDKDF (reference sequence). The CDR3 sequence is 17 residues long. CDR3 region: CSTSRDRFGGADYGYTF. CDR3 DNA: TGTTCCACCAGCAGAGATCGATTTGGAGGGGCGGACTATGGCTACACCTTC.

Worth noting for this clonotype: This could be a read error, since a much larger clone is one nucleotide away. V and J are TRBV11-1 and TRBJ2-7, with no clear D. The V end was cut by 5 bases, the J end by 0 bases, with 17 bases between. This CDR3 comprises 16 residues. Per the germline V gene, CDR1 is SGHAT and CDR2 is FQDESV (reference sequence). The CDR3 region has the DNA TGTGCCAGCAGCAAAATCAAGTACACGAGCTCCTACGAGCAGTACTTC. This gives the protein CASSKIKYTSSYEQYF.

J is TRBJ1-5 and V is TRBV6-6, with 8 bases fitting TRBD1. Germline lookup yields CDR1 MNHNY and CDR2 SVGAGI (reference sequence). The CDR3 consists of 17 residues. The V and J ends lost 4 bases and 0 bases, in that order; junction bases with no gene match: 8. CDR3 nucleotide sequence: TGTGCCAGCAGTTGGATTCAGGGGGCGAATAGCAATCAGCCCCAGCATTTT. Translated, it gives CASSWIQGANSNQPQHF.

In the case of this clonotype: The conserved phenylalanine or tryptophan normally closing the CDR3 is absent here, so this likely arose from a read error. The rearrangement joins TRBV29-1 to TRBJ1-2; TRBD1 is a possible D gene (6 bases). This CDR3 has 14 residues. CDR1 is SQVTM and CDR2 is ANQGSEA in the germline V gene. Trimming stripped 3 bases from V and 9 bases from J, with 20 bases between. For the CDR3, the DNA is TGCAGCGTTGACCAAAGGGGGTCAGGGCCTTGCTACACCCTC. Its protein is CSVDQRGSGPCYTL.

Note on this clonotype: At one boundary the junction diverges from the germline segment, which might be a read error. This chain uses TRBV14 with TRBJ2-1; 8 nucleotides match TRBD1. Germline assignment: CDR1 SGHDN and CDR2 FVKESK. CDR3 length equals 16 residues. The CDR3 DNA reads TGTGCCAGCAGCCCTGACAGGGGTCAGTTTTACAATGAGCAGTCCTTC. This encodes CASSPDRGQFYNEQSF.

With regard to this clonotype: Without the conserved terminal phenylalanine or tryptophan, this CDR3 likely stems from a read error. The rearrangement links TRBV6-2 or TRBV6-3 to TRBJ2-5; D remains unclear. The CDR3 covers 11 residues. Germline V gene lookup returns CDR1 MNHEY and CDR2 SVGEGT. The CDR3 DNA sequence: TGTGGCAGCAGTTATAAAGAGACCCAGTACTTA. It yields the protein CGSSYKETQYL.

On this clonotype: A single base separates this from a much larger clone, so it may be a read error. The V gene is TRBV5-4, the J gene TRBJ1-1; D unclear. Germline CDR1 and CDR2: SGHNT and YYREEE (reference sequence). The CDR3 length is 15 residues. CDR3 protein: CASSTPAGKNSEAFF. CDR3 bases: TGTGCCAGCAGCACGCCCGCGGGTAAGAACTCTGAAGCTTTCTTT.

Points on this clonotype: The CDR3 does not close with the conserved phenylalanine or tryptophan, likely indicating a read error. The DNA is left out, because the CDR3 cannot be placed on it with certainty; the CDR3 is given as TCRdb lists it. The CDR3 sequence: CDSSLDTSRRSLFL. The gene calls are TRBV11-2 and TRBJ2-1; the table assigns TRBD2, which was not confirmed against the DNA. Inclusive of both ends, the CDR3 amounts to 14 amino acids. From germline, CDR1 is SGHAT and CDR2 FQNNGV.

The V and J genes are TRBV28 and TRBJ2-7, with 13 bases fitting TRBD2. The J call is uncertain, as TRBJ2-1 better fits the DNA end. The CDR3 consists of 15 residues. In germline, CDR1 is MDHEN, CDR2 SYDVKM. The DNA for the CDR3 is TGTGCCAGCCGAGGACTAGCGGGAGTGATATACGAGCAGTTCTTC. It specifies CASRGLAGVIYEQFF.

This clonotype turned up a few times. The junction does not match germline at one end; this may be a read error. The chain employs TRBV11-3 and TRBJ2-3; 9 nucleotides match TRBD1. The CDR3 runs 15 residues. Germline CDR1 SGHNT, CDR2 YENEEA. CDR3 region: CASSPGTGFTDTLYF. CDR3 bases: TGTGCCAGCAGTCCCGGGACAGGGTTCACAGATACGCTGTACTTT.

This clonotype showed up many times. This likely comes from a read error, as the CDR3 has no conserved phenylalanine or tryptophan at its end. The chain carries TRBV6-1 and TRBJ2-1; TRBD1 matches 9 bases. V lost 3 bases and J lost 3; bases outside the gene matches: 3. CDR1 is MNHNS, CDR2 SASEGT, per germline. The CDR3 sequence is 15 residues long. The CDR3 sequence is CASSDRQGGYNEQFS. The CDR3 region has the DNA TGTGCCAGCAGTGACAGACAGGGGGGCTACAATGAGCAGTTCTCC.

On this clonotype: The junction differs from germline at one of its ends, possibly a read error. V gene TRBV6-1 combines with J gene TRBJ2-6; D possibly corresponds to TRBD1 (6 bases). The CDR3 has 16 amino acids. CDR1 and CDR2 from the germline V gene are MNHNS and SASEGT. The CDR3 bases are TGTGCCAGCAGGGAACAGGGTATGGCTGGAGCCAACGTCCTGACTTTC. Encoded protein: CASREQGMAGANVLTF.

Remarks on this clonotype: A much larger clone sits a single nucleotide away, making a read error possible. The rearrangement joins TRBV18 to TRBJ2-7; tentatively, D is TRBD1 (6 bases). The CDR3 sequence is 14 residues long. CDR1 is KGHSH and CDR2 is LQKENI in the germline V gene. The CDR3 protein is CVSSPQGDGYEQYF. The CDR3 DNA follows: TGTGTCAGCTCACCACAGGGAGATGGCTACGAGCAGTACTTC. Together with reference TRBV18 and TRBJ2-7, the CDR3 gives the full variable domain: NAGVMQNPRHLVRRRGQEARLRCSPMKGHSHVYWYRQLPEEGLKFMVYLQKENIIDESGMPKERFSAEFPKEGPSILRIQQVVRGDSAAYFCVSSPQGDGYEQYFGPGTRLTVT.

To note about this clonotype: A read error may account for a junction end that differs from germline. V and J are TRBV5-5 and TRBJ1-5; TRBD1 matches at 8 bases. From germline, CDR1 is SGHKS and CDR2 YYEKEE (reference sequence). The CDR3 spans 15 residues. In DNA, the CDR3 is TGTGCCAGCAGCTTATCTGATACAGGGGGGCAGCCCCAGTTTTTT. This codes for CASSLSDTGGQPQFF.

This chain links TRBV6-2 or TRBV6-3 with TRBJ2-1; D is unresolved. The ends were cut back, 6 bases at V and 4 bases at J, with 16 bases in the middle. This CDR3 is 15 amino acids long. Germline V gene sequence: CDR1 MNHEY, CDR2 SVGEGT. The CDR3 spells CASSSVQALYNEQFF. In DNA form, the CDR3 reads TGTGCCAGCAGCTCCGTACAAGCGCTATACAATGAGCAGTTCTTC.

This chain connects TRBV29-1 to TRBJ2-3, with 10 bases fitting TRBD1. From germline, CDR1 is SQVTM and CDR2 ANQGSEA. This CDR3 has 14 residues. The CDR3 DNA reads TGCAACGTCTCCGGGACAGGGGCGTCAGATACTCTGTATTTT. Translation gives CNVSGTGASDTLYF.

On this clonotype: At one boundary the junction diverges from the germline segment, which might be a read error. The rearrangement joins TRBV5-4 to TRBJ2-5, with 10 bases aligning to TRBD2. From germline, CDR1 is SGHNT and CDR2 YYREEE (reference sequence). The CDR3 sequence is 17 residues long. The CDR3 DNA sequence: TGTGACAGCAGTCCCACTAGCGGGAAAACTAAAGGGAGACCCCTGTACTTC. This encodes CDSSPTSGKTKGRPLYF.

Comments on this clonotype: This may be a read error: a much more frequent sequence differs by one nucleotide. In DNA form, the CDR3 reads TGTGCCAGCGGCCCCGACAGGGTCGGTGGAAACACCATATATTTT. Encoded protein: CASGPDRVGGNTIYF. This chain links TRBV7-8 with TRBJ1-3, with 7 bases lining up with TRBD1. V lost 8 bases to trimming and J lost 3 bases; unmatched junction nucleotides: 10. The CDR3 is made up of 15 amino acids. Per germline, CDR1 SGHVS and CDR2 FQNEAQ.

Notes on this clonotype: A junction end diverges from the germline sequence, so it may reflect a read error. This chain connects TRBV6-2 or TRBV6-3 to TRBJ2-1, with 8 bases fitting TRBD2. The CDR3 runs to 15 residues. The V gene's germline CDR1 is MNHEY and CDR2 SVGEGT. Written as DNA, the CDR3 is TGTGTCAGCAGTAAATATAGCGGGAACTACAATGAGCAGTTCTTC. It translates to CVSSKYSGNYNEQFF.

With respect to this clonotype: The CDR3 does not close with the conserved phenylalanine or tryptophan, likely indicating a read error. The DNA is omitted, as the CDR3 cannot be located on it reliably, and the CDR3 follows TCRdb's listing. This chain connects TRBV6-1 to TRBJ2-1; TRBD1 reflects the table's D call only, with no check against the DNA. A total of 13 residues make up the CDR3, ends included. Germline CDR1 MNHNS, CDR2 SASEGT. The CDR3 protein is CASGRDRGDDHFL.

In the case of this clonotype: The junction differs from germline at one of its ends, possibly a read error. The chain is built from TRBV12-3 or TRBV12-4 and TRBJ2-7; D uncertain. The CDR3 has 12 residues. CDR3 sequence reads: CTSSPQEHEQYF. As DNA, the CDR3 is TGTACCAGTAGTCCTCAGGAGCACGAGCAGTACTTC.

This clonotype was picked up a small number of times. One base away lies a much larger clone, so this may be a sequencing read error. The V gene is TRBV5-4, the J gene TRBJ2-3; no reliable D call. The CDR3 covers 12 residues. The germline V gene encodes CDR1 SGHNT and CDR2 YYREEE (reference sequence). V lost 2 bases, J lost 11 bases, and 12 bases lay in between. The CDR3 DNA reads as TGTGCCAGCAGCTTAAGAGAAAATATGCAGTATTTT. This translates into CASSLRENMQYF.

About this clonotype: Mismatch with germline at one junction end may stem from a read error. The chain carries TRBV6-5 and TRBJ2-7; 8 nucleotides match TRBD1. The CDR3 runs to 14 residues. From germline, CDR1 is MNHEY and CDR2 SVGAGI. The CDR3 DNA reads TGTGCCAGCAATTCTGGGACAGGACGTTACGAGCAGAACTTC. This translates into CASNSGTGRYEQNF.

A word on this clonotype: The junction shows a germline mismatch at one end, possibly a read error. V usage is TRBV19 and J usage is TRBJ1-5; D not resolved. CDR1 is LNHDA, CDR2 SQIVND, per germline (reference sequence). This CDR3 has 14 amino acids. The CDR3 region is CVSSSLGGRQPQHF. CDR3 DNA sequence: TGTGTCAGTAGTTCCTTGGGTGGTCGGCAGCCCCAGCATTTT.

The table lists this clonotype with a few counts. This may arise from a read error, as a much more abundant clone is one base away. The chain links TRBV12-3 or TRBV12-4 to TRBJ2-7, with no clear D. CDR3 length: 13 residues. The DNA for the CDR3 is TGTACCAGCAGACGGGCCATCATGGACGAGCAGTACTTC. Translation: CTSRRAIMDEQYF.

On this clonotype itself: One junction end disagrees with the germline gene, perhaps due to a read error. In nucleotides, the CDR3 is TGCAGCTTCCTATGGGGGAACGAGCAGTATTTC. Translated, it gives CSFLWGNEQYF. This sequence joins TRBV29-1 and TRBJ2-7; D assignment may be TRBD1 or TRBD2 (5 bases each). Germline CDR1 and CDR2: SQVTM and ANQGSEA. CDR3 length equals 11 residues.

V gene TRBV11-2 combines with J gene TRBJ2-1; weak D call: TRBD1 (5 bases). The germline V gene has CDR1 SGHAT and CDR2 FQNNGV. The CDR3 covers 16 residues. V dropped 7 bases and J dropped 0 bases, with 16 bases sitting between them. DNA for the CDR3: TGTGCCAGCACTTTTTCTAACGACAGCTCCTACAATGAGCAGTTCTTC. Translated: CASTFSNDSSYNEQFF.

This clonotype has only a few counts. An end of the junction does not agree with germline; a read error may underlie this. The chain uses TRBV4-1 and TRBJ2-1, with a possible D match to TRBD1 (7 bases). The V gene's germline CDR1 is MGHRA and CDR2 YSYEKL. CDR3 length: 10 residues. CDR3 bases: TGTGCCAACAGCGCGGGACAGCGGTTCTTC. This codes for CANSAGQRFF.

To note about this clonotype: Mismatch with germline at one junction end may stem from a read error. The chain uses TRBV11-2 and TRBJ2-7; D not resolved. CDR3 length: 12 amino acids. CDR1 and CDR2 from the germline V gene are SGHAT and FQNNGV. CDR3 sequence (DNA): TGTGTCAGCAGCTTAGGAGTCGGCGAGCAGTACTTC. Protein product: CVSSLGVGEQYF.